The present T cell receptor (beta chain) was sequenced within a study of early T cells in non-severe SARS-CoV-2 infection. Study-level information: Bulk RNA from unsorted whole blood was sequenced; chains were unpaired. Overall study findings and caveats: Anti-spike CD8 specificities were favored by VDJdb matching, whose results missed private and CD4 specificities.

Unique molecular identifiers tagged individual cDNA molecules. TCRdb re-called the 5' RACE reads with MiXCR, one entry per CDR3 protein. The table records approximately 30,000 distinct CDR3 sequences, 4.5% to 6% of them present only once. Turning to this clonotype: Its specificity is unknown.

CDR1 is LNHDA, CDR2 SQIVND, per germline (reference sequence). CDR3 length: 15 amino acids. Trimming cost V 9 bases and J 3 bases; bases outside gene matches: 12. The chain couples TRBV19 to TRBJ1-1; 8 positions agree with TRBD1. The TCR was taken from an adult who was a healthcare worker with PCR-confirmed SARS-CoV-2 infection or an uninfected control (not recorded which). Sequenced material: whole blood. CDR3 amino acids: CASRGQEVSDTEAFF. CDR3 nucleotides: TGTGCCAGCAGGGGACAGGAGGTTTCGGACACTGAAGCTTTCTTT.